The TCR beta chain described here comes from a study of blood T cell repertoires in COVID-19. Sequencing was performed with immunoSEQ multiplex PCR; in TCRdb, only in-frame clones are kept and a portion is missing. The table shows approximately 250,000 clones, with 75% to 95% occurring only once. The CDR3 covers 12 residues. Germline V lookup: CDR1 MNHNS, CDR2 SASEGT. The V end lost 1 base, the J end lost 11 bases, and 11 bases lay between the germline ends. Grouping used clinical history reported by participants in a survey and questionnaire. The receptor comes from a man aged 40-55 years who had been exposed to COVID-19. What was sequenced was PBMCs or T cells enriched from blood (not recorded which). The genes are TRBV6-1 and TRBJ1-1; possibly TRBD1 for D (6 bases). CDR3: CASSEGRGDAFF. CDR3 bases: TGTGCCAGCAGTGAAGGCAGGGGTGATGCTTTCTTT.